The 30 T cell receptor beta chains below come from one sample, sequenced in a study of CD4 T cells in relation to SARS-CoV-2 and coronaviruses. Using immunoSEQ multiplex PCR, the repertoire was profiled, and TCRdb retains in-frame clones only, with some absent. The repertoire holds 9,000 to 13,000 clones, with approximately 69% as singletons. CD4+ T cells from unexposed donors were obtained before the COVID-19 pandemic (2011-2018). CD4+ T cells were isolated from the cells after around eleven days of culture. No antigens are known for them. Sample: CD4+ T cells from PBMCs, cultured in vitro. The receptor source for this set is a human donor in good health.

About this clone: Relative to the germline gene, one junction end is altered; a read error may explain this. This sequence joins TRBV7-7 and TRBJ2-5; TRBD2 is a possible D gene (5 bases). CDR1 SSHAT and CDR2 FNYEAQ come from the germline V gene (reference sequence). This CDR3 is 14 amino acids long. In nucleotides, the CDR3 is TGTGCTAGCAGCTTAGAACCTAGCACAAAGACCCAGTACTTC. The encoded protein is CASSLEPSTKTQYF.

In this sample, this clone turned up a few times. The rearrangement links TRBV19 to TRBJ1-3; 10 positions agree with TRBD1. CDR1 LNHDA and CDR2 SQIVND come from the germline V gene (reference sequence). The CDR3 sequence is 15 residues long. Trimming at V came to 9 bases and at J to 3 bases, leaving 8 bases not matched to a gene. Written as DNA, the CDR3 is TGTGCCAGCCGGGACAGGGGTTTTCATGGAAACACCATATATTTT. Translating it yields CASRDRGFHGNTIYF.

In this sample, this clone turned up once. This chain links TRBV7-2 with TRBJ1-4; no reliable D call. Germline assignment: CDR1 SGHTA and CDR2 FQGNSA. There are 14 residues in the CDR3. V lost 5 bases and J lost 7, with 14 bases in between. CDR3 protein: CASSPSHFAEKLFF. CDR3 DNA sequence: TGTGCCAGCAGCCCAAGTCACTTCGCTGAAAAACTGTTTTTT.

The chain combines TRBV11-2 with TRBJ1-4; D is possibly TRBD1 (5 bases). The CDR3 covers 15 residues. CDR1 and CDR2 from the germline V gene are SGHAT and FQNNGV. With 1 base removed from V and 5 bases from J, the gap between germline ends came to 11 bases. The CDR3 sequence: CASSLAPGTNEKLFF. CDR3 in DNA: TGTGCCAGCAGCTTAGCCCCGGGGACGAATGAAAAACTGTTTTTT.

The chain is built from TRBV23-1 and TRBJ2-1; TRBD1 matches 9 bases. TRBV23-1 is noted as an ORF with a role that remains uncertain. This CDR3 comprises 15 residues. After removal of 6 bases from V and 4 bases from J, the junction contained 7 bases not matched to a gene. CDR3 nucleotides: TGCGCCAGCAGCTCGGGACAGGGAGGATACAATGAGCAGTTCTTC. Translating gives CASSSGQGGYNEQFF.

This clone has more than one count but fewer than ten. The V call is TRBV5-4, the J call TRBJ1-1; 12 nucleotides align to TRBD1. V lost 3 bases, J lost 11 bases, and 5 bases stayed unmatched. This CDR3 has 13 residues. The germline V gene has CDR1 SGHNT and CDR2 YYREEE (reference sequence). In DNA, the CDR3 is TGTGCCAGCAGCTGGCTAGGGACAGGGGGCGCTTTCTTT. Translating gives CASSWLGTGGAFF.

V and J are TRBV14 and TRBJ2-6; 10 bases are a match to TRBD2. The CDR3 consists of 19 residues. After removal of 0 bases from V and 0 bases from J, the junction contained 5 bases not matched to a gene. Germline CDR1 is SGHDN and CDR2 is FVKESK. The CDR3 loop is CASSQDSLAGFSGANVLTF. CDR3 coding DNA: TGTGCCAGCAGCCAAGATTCACTAGCGGGATTCTCTGGGGCCAACGTCCTGACTTTC. Drawing the rest from reference TRBV14 and TRBJ2-6, the complete variable domain is EAGVTQFPSHSVIEKGQTVTLRCDPISGHDNLYWYRRVMGKEIKFLLHFVKESKQDESGMPNNRFLAERTGGTYSTLKVQPAELEDSGVYFCASSQDSLAGFSGANVLTFGAGSRLTVL.

The chain carries TRBV29-1 and TRBJ2-3, with TRBD2 matching 12 bases. Germline V gives CDR1 SQVTM, CDR2 ANQGSEA. The CDR3 length is 14 residues. Trimming removed 5 bases from V and 8 bases from J; junction bases left unmatched: 8. The CDR3 loop is CSVRSSGRGGTQYF. CDR3 nucleotides: TGCAGCGTTAGGTCTAGCGGGAGGGGAGGTACGCAGTATTTT.

The chain has TRBV7-2 and TRBJ2-7, with 12 bases identical to TRBD2. In germline, CDR1 is SGHTA, CDR2 FQGNSA. The CDR3 has 15 residues. With 2 bases clipped from V and 7 bases from J, the junction kept 6 bases outside the gene matches. The CDR3 here is CASSLYLAGGREQYF. The CDR3 coding sequence is TGTGCCAGCAGCTTATACCTAGCGGGGGGGCGAGAGCAGTACTTC.

The chain has TRBV3-1 (or the pseudogene TRBV3-2) and TRBJ2-5; the match to TRBD1 covers 7 bases. V lost 3 bases and J lost 0; bases outside the gene matches: 4. The length of the CDR3 is 15 residues. Germline CDR1 LGHDT, CDR2 YNNKEL (reference sequence). Written as DNA, the CDR3 is TGTGCCAGCAGCCAGGGGACAGCCTACCAAGAGACCCAGTACTTC. This sequence encodes CASSQGTAYQETQYF.

This chain links TRBV18 with TRBJ2-3; D is perhaps TRBD1 or TRBD2 (5 bases each). The CDR3 covers 16 residues. Germline CDR1 KGHSH, CDR2 LQKENI. V was cut by 6 bases and J by 5 bases, with 21 bases left in between. The DNA for the CDR3 is TGTGCCAGCTCGGCTACCGGGACCCATTTGGGAGATACGCAGTATTTT. Protein: CASSATGTHLGDTQYF. Full variable domain (rest looked up from reference TRBV18 and TRBJ2-3): NAGVMQNPRHLVRRRGQEARLRCSPMKGHSHVYWYRQLPEEGLKFMVYLQKENIIDESGMPKERFSAEFPKEGPSILRIQQVVRGDSAAYFCASSATGTHLGDTQYFGPGTRLTVL.

This chain joins TRBV6-5 and TRBJ1-4; 7 nucleotides match TRBD1. Germline V lookup: CDR1 MNHEY, CDR2 SVGAGI. CDR3 length: 15 residues. Trimming at V came to 5 bases and at J to 4 bases, leaving 7 bases not matched to a gene. Here the CDR3 reads CASSKTGLYNEKLFF. The CDR3 bases are TGTGCCAGCAGTAAGACAGGGTTGTATAATGAAAAACTGTTTTTT.

V and J are TRBV5-1 and TRBJ2-7, with 7 bases fitting TRBD2. Losses at the gene ends were 5 bases for V and 5 bases for J; bases not matched to a gene: 10. CDR3 size: 14 residues. Germline assignment: CDR1 SGHRS and CDR2 YFSETQ. CDR3 DNA: TGCGCCAGCAGGCAGGCTAGCGGCGGGGACGAGCAGTACTTC. It is translated as CASRQASGGDEQYF.

This clone was picked up one time. The chain joins TRBV10-3 to TRBJ1-4; D not resolved. The CDR3 extends over 13 amino acids. Trimming stripped 1 base from V and 8 bases from J, with 8 bases between. Germline V gene lookup returns CDR1 ENHRY and CDR2 SYGVKD. CDR3 coding DNA: TGTGCCATCAGTGAGTTTTCAGACGAAAAACTGTTTTTT. Amino acid sequence: CAISEFSDEKLFF.

The chain combines TRBV5-6 with TRBJ1-1; no clear D gene. The CDR3 is 15 residues long. Trimming removed 4 bases at V and 4 bases at J, with 17 bases between. Germline V gene lookup returns CDR1 SGHDT and CDR2 YYEEEE. The CDR3 DNA reads TGTGCCAGCAGCCGGGTTTGGGGTGAAGGCACTGAAGCTTTCTTT. Translating gives CASSRVWGEGTEAFF.

The chain couples TRBV5-5 to TRBJ2-5; 16 bases match TRBD2. CDR3 size: 17 residues. Germline CDR1 reads SGHKS; CDR2 reads YYEKEE (reference sequence). The ends lost 4 bases at V and 2 bases at J; junction bases unmatched: 5. The CDR3 protein is CASSNGTSGRGQETQYF. DNA of the CDR3: TGTGCCAGCAGCAACGGGACTAGCGGGAGGGGGCAAGAGACCCAGTACTTC.

In DNA, the CDR3 is TGTGCCAGCAGTGAAAATCGGGAGACCCAGTACTTC. Translation: CASSENRETQYF. V is TRBV2 and J is TRBJ2-5; D gene unclear. Germline loops: CDR1 SNHLY, CDR2 FYNNEI. CDR3 length equals 12 residues. With 2 bases removed from V and 5 bases from J, the gap between germline ends came to 6 bases.

This chain links TRBV10-2 with TRBJ1-6, with D perhaps matching TRBD1 (6 bases). The germline CDR1 and CDR2 sequences are WSHSY and SAAADI. The CDR3 covers 14 residues. Trimming took 8 bases from V and 8 from J, leaving 16 bases between them. The CDR3 coding sequence is TGCGCCAGCGTATCTGAGGGGGGACATTCACCCCTCCACTTT. Protein sequence: CASVSEGGHSPLHF.

This chain joins TRBV9 and TRBJ1-2, with 7 bases identical to TRBD1. This CDR3 comprises 13 residues. With V trimmed by 4 bases and J by 7 bases, 7 bases remained unmatched. Germline V gives CDR1 SGDLS, CDR2 YYNGEE. CDR3 DNA sequence: TGTGCCAGCAGCCAGGCAGGGGGATTTGGCTACACCTTC. Its protein is CASSQAGGFGYTF.

This chain joins TRBV11-3 and TRBJ2-1; D not certain. Trimming removed 1 base from V and 4 bases from J, with 11 bases in between. The CDR3 is made up of 15 amino acids. Germline V gene lookup returns CDR1 SGHNT and CDR2 YENEEA. CDR3: CASSLGWAIYNEQFF. The CDR3 DNA reads TGTGCCAGCAGCTTAGGGTGGGCTATTTACAATGAGCAGTTCTTC.

The chain links TRBV5-1 to TRBJ2-2, with no clear D. CDR1 and CDR2 from the germline V gene are SGHRS and YFSETQ. Trimming left V 6 bases short and J 5 bases short, with 8 bases between. The CDR3 extends over 12 amino acids. CDR3 amino acids: CASIEVTGELFF. CDR3 in DNA: TGCGCCAGCATAGAGGTTACCGGGGAGCTGTTTTTT.

The V and J genes are TRBV7-2 and TRBJ1-4; D may be TRBD1 (5 bases). Trimming pared 5 bases from V and 0 bases from J, leaving 10 bases between. The germline gives CDR1 SGHTA, CDR2 FQGNSA. This CDR3 is 15 amino acids long. The CDR3 bases are TGTGCCAGCAGCGGAACAGGTGCAACTAATGAAAAACTGTTTTTT. Translating it yields CASSGTGATNEKLFF.

This clone was recorded once. The chain employs TRBV3-1 (or the pseudogene TRBV3-2) and TRBJ2-1; 8 nucleotides match TRBD2. This CDR3 is 15 amino acids long. J lost 6 bases, V lost 4 bases, and 8 bases had no gene match. Germline CDR1 and CDR2: LGHDT and YNNKEL (reference sequence). DNA of the CDR3: TGTGCCAGCAGCCCTCCGGGACTAGTAGGCAATGAGCAGTTCTTC. Protein product: CASSPPGLVGNEQFF.

The rearrangement links TRBV4-2 to TRBJ1-3; D is unclear. The germline V gene has CDR1 LGHNA and CDR2 YNFKEQ. Trimming cost V 0 bases and J 6 bases, with 6 bases left between them. The CDR3 loop spans 13 amino acids. The DNA of the CDR3 is TGTGCCAGCAGCCAAGATAGAAAAAACACCATATATTTT. It yields the protein CASSQDRKNTIYF.

This clone has just a few counts. The chain recombines TRBV13 with TRBJ2-7, with D possibly matching TRBD2 (5 bases). Germline CDR1 reads PRHDT; CDR2 reads FYEKMQ (reference sequence). The CDR3 runs to 15 residues. Trimming shortened V by 0 bases and J by 2 bases, and 11 bases separated the two germline ends. CDR3 residues: CASSLGTHGTYEQYF. The DNA for the CDR3 is TGTGCCAGCAGCTTAGGTACTCACGGGACCTACGAGCAGTACTTC.

This sequence joins TRBV3-1 (or the pseudogene TRBV3-2) and TRBJ2-6, with D tentatively TRBD1 (6 bases). Trimming left V 2 bases short and J 4 bases short, with 12 bases between. This CDR3 region has 16 residues. From germline, CDR1 is LGHDT and CDR2 YNNKEL (reference sequence). The CDR3 loop is CASSQNPGAGANVLTF. DNA of the CDR3: TGTGCCAGCAGCCAAAACCCAGGGGCGGGGGCCAACGTCCTGACTTTC.

This chain uses TRBV2 with TRBJ1-5; 10 bases align to TRBD1. From germline, CDR1 is SNHLY and CDR2 FYNNEI. V gave up 9 bases and J gave up 8 bases; unmatched junction bases: 7. The CDR3 consists of 13 residues. The CDR3 reads CASRDRGYEPQHF. CDR3 bases: TGTGCCAGTCGGGACAGGGGATACGAGCCCCAGCATTTT. Based on the CDR3 plus reference TRBV2 and TRBJ1-5, the full variable domain is EPEVTQTPSHQVTQMGQEVILRCVPISNHLYFYWYRQILGQKVEFLVSFYNNEISEKSEIFDDQFSVERPDGSNFTLKIRSTKLEDSAMYFCASRDRGYEPQHFGDGTRLSIL.

The CDR3 is CASSPQERVAGNTIYF. In DNA, the CDR3 is TGTGCCAGCTCACCCCAGGAAAGGGTGGCTGGAAACACCATATATTTT. The V call is TRBV18, the J call TRBJ1-3; the D is unclear. Germline CDR1 KGHSH, CDR2 LQKENI. This CDR3 contains 16 residues. V lost 3 bases to trimming and J lost 2 bases, with 14 bases between them.

This chain uses TRBV28 with TRBJ2-7, with 9 bases lining up with TRBD1. Trimming took 5 bases from V and 5 from J; bases not matched to a gene: 4. Germline CDR1 and CDR2: MDHEN and SYDVKM. The CDR3 runs to 13 residues. Here the CDR3 reads CASSMGQGNEQYF. CDR3 coding DNA: TGTGCCAGCAGTATGGGACAGGGCAACGAGCAGTACTTC.

V usage is TRBV7-2 and J usage is TRBJ1-5, with unresolved D. The CDR3 totals 15 residues. Looked up from germline, CDR1 is SGHTA and CDR2 is FQGNSA. Deletions cut 0 bases from V and 1 base from J, with 7 bases between. The CDR3 DNA reads as TGTGCCAGCAGCTTAGCGGCGGTAAGCAATCAGCCCCAGCATTTT. It specifies CASSLAAVSNQPQHF.